The 14 T cell receptor beta chains in this list originate from one sample, sequenced in a study of CD8 T cells in ankylosing spondylitis. TCRdb redid the calling of the 5' RACE reads with MiXCR, one entry per CDR3 protein. Of tens of thousands of distinct CDR3 sequences detected, about 7.2% appear once; the ten largest clones hold about 10%. Sequenced sample: blood, either unsorted or a sorted T cell fraction (not recorded which). Receptors were obtained from a male donor with ankylosing spondylitis or in good health (not recorded which).

In its sample, this clonotype was seen many times. This chain links TRBV6-5 with TRBJ1-3, with D uncertain. CDR1 is MNHEY, CDR2 SVGAGI, per germline. V shed 4 bases and J shed 0 bases, with 10 bases lying between them. The CDR3 has 15 residues. The CDR3 sequence is CASSSPMHSGNTIYF. The CDR3 coding sequence is TGTGCCAGCAGTTCCCCCATGCACTCTGGAAACACCATATATTTT.

This clonotype was seen at least ten times. The genes are TRBV12-3 or TRBV12-4 and TRBJ2-5; D is unclear. This CDR3 is built from 14 residues. Trimming took 3 bases from V and 7 from J, leaving 15 bases between them. The CDR3 protein is CASSFQQNKRTQYF. The CDR3 DNA reads as TGTGCCAGCAGTTTTCAGCAGAACAAGAGGACCCAGTACTTC.

This clonotype was seen at least ten times. V usage is TRBV29-1 and J usage is TRBJ2-5, with 7 positions matching TRBD1. V trimming: 0 bases; J trimming: 1 base; junction bases outside the gene matches: 2. CDR1 is SQVTM, CDR2 ANQGSEA, per germline. The CDR3 extends over 14 amino acids. CDR3 nucleotide sequence: TGCAGCGTTGAAGATCGGGACAGCCAAGAGACCCAGTACTTC. Translated: CSVEDRDSQETQYF.

This clonotype was found many times. The V gene is TRBV27, the J gene TRBJ1-6; 10 bases map to TRBD1. This CDR3 has 18 residues. The V segment lost 2 bases and the J segment 3 bases; nucleotides outside the gene matches: 7. CDR1 MNHEY and CDR2 SMNVEV come from the germline V gene (reference sequence). For the CDR3, the DNA is TGTGCCAGCAGTTTAAGTCCCGGGACAGGGGTCTATAATTCACCCCTCCACTTT. It encodes CASSLSPGTGVYNSPLHF.

This clonotype showed up many times. The chain recombines TRBV10-3 with TRBJ2-3; 8 positions match TRBD2. CDR1 and CDR2 (germline): ENHRY, SYGVKD. The CDR3 is 19 amino acids. V was clipped by 4 bases and J by 0 bases; unmatched bases: 15. Here the CDR3 reads CAISGYYSGTGASTDTQYF. Here the CDR3 DNA reads TGTGCCATCAGTGGCTACTATAGCGGGACCGGGGCTAGCACAGATACGCAGTATTTT.

This clonotype was detected many times. V is TRBV20-1 and J is TRBJ2-1; D call uncertain. CDR3 length: 13 amino acids. V gave up 6 bases and J gave up 0 bases, with 9 bases separating them. Germline CDR1 and CDR2: DFQATT and SNEGSKA (reference sequence). The CDR3 region is CSARGPSYNEQFF. The CDR3 coding sequence is TGCAGTGCCCGCGGCCCCTCCTACAATGAGCAGTTCTTC.

Ten or more counts support this clonotype. This sequence joins TRBV27 and TRBJ2-7; D call uncertain. The CDR3 consists of 14 residues. The germline V and J ends were trimmed by 5 bases and 4 bases, with 15 bases remaining between them. Germline lookup yields CDR1 MNHEY and CDR2 SMNVEV (reference sequence). CDR3 in amino acids: CASSPRGVRYEQYF. DNA of the CDR3: TGTGCCAGCAGTCCCCGTGGTGTCAGGTACGAGCAGTACTTC.

This clonotype appeared many times. This chain joins TRBV12-3 or TRBV12-4 and TRBJ2-1, with 11 bases fitting TRBD2. V was pared by 5 bases and J by 2 bases, with 5 bases of the junction left unmatched. This CDR3 spans 16 amino acids. CDR3 nucleotides: TGTGCCAGCAGTCCCGGGACTAGCGGCCCCTACAATGAGCAGTTCTTC. Protein: CASSPGTSGPYNEQFF.

This clonotype was recorded at least ten times. The V and J genes are TRBV10-3 and TRBJ2-3; D might be TRBD1 (7 bases). Germline values: CDR1 ENHRY, CDR2 SYGVKD. The CDR3 consists of 22 residues. V lost 2 bases, J lost 2 bases, and 32 bases lay in between. The CDR3 DNA is TGTGCCATCAGTGAGCCCGTTGGACAGGCCAACAAATGGGAGGAGTACACAGATACGCAGTATTTT. Protein product: CAISEPVGQANKWEEYTDTQYF.

This clonotype was recorded at least ten times. V is TRBV20-1 and J is TRBJ2-1; TRBD2 agrees at 10 bases. Germline CDR1 DFQATT, CDR2 SNEGSKA (reference sequence). The CDR3 consists of 15 residues. DNA of the CDR3: TGCAGCTCCTTGCGGGCTAGCGGGAGCAACAATGAGCAGTTCTTC. It codes for CSSLRASGSNNEQFF.

Comment on this clonotype: This sequence may be a read error, since a much larger clone differs from it by one base. This chain connects TRBV19 to TRBJ1-5; D gene ambiguous. With 2 bases removed from V and 0 bases from J, the gap between germline ends came to 11 bases. In germline, CDR1 is LNHDA, CDR2 SQIVND (reference sequence). The CDR3 is 16 amino acids. The CDR3 sequence: CASSINSVYSNQPQHF. CDR3 in DNA: TGTGCCAGTAGTATAAATTCCGTTTATAGCAATCAGCCCCAGCATTTT.

This clonotype has at least ten counts. The chain carries TRBV10-1 and TRBJ2-7; 7 positions match TRBD1. Looked up from germline, CDR1 is WNHNN and CDR2 is SYGVQD (reference sequence). The CDR3 covers 15 residues. V lost 6 bases, J lost 2 bases, and 10 bases stayed unmatched. For the CDR3, the DNA is TGCGCCAGCAGCCTGAGGGGGCTCCCTCCCTACGAGCAGTACTTC. It is translated as CASSLRGLPPYEQYF.

Ten or more counts support this clonotype. The J gene is TRBJ2-2, the V gene TRBV5-1; 11 nucleotides line up with TRBD1. Germline V gene lookup returns CDR1 SGHRS and CDR2 YFSETQ. Trimming cost V 2 bases and J 6 bases; bases outside gene matches: 12. This CDR3 comprises 18 residues. The CDR3 here is CASSLYPPDRGLSGELFF. The CDR3 coding sequence is TGCGCCAGCAGCTTATACCCCCCGGACAGGGGGCTCTCCGGGGAGCTGTTTTTT.

This clonotype occurred many times. The chain couples TRBV5-1 to TRBJ2-5, with TRBD2 matching 11 bases. Unmatched junction bases numbered 7, after V lost 4 bases and J lost 5 bases. This CDR3 has 15 residues. Germline V gene sequence: CDR1 SGHRS, CDR2 YFSETQ. The CDR3 loop is CASSLGTSGRETQYF. The CDR3 DNA reads TGCGCCAGCAGCCTGGGGACTAGCGGACGGGAGACCCAGTACTTC.